The 2 T cell receptor beta chains given below trace back to one sample, sequenced in a study of blood T cell repertoires in COVID-19. Using immunoSEQ multiplex PCR, the repertoire was profiled, and TCRdb retains in-frame clones only, with some absent. The sample shows roughly 140,000 clones, roughly 88% of them seen only once. Specimen: PBMCs or T cells enriched from blood (not recorded which). Receptors originate from a woman aged 25-40 years with acute COVID-19.

The chain couples TRBV6-2 or TRBV6-3 to TRBJ2-7, with 12 bases matching TRBD2. The CDR3 contains 16 residues. The ends lost 2 bases at V and 1 base at J; junction bases unmatched: 3. The V gene's germline CDR1 is MNHEY and CDR2 SVGEGT. The CDR3, as DNA: TGTGCCAGCAGTTACGGCCTAGCGGGAGGGTCCTACGAGCAGTACTTC. Its protein product is CASSYGLAGGSYEQYF.

J is TRBJ1-1 and V is TRBV2; D is ambiguous. The germline V and J ends were trimmed by 7 bases and 2 bases, with 8 bases remaining between them. The germline CDR1 and CDR2 sequences are SNHLY and FYNNEI. The CDR3 totals 12 residues. CDR3 in amino acids: CASTVENTEAFF. CDR3 coding DNA: TGTGCCAGCACGGTCGAAAACACTGAAGCTTTCTTT.